This TCR beta chain emerged from a study of cytomegalovirus exposure and HLA in healthy donors. In the study overall: Ancestry clustering placed around 81% of more than 350 genotyped donors in the Caucasian-associated cluster. Findings and caveats of the study: Most of the TCR beta V segments (in an earlier analysis) were productive either about 87% or about 30% of the time.

In regard to this clone: Its cognate antigen is unknown.

Unrecorded immune exposure was likely among donors, who were nominally healthy when sampled. The PCR was carried out with 60 Vbeta primers and 13 Jbeta primers. Data came from immunoSEQ multiplex PCR; TCRdb stores just in-frame clones and leaves some out. The repertoire has approximately 180,000 clones, around 90% of them found once; the top ten carry about 1.7%. Trimming pared 3 bases from V and 5 bases from J, leaving 10 bases between. Germline CDR1 SGDLS, CDR2 YYNGEE. CDR3 size: 13 residues. Sequencing was performed on PBMCs. The gene calls are TRBV9 and TRBJ2-3, with a possible D match to TRBD1 (6 bases). This clonotype was obtained from a woman younger than 30 in good health and CMV-seronegative. Here the CDR3 reads CASSDTGLDTQYF. DNA of the CDR3: TGTGCCAGCAGCGATACAGGGTTAGATACGCAGTATTTT.